The 32 T cell receptor beta chains given below trace back to one sample, sequenced in a study of T cell responses to AZD1222 COVID-19 vaccine (dated by TCRdb to about 2021). The method behind the library was the immunoSEQ multiplex PCR assay. TCRdb obtained this table from immuneACCESS and retained in-frame rearrangements with V and J assigned. These tables miss some clones; where compared with another copy, unresolved V genes account for less than half of the shortfall, and the remainder is unexplained. For this sample the table gives some 100,000 clones, of which approximately 91% were detected only once. 20% to 25% of the sample is taken by the ten largest. In light of the paper, this sample's time point label describes: baseline before first vaccination. Sequencing used peripheral blood, obtained on day 0 of AZD1222 vaccination. These receptors all stem from an adult in good health.

J is TRBJ2-5 and V is TRBV6-5; 10 nucleotides line up with TRBD1. The V gene end was trimmed by 5 bases and the J gene end by 4 bases; junction bases not matched to a gene: 1. The CDR3 is 13 residues long. Germline V gives CDR1 MNHEY, CDR2 SVGAGI. The CDR3 spells CASSRQGAETQYF. The CDR3 DNA follows: TGTGCCAGCAGTCGACAGGGGGCAGAGACCCAGTACTTC.

The rearrangement links TRBV6-4 to TRBJ1-1; 7 nucleotides line up with TRBD1. The CDR3 has 13 residues. Trimming at V came to 6 bases and at J to 3 bases, leaving 4 bases not matched to a gene. Germline CDR1 reads MRHNA; CDR2 reads SNTAGT. The CDR3 DNA reads as TGTGCCAGCAGAGTAGACAGGGACACTGAAGCTTTCTTT. Its protein product is CASRVDRDTEAFF.

The chain combines TRBV7-3 with TRBJ1-3; D call uncertain. Trimming shortened V by 2 bases and J by 0 bases, and 17 bases separated the two germline ends. Germline V gene sequence: CDR1 SGHTA, CDR2 FQGTGA. CDR3 length: 18 amino acids. Written as DNA, the CDR3 is TGTGCCAGCAGCTTATTGCCAGGTCCCTCGACCTCTGGAAACACCATATATTTT. It is translated as CASSLLPGPSTSGNTIYF.

Here the CDR3 reads CASSIPEQGMNTEAFF. The CDR3 DNA follows: TGTGCCAGCAGCATCCCGGAACAGGGGATGAACACTGAAGCTTTCTTT. This chain connects TRBV7-9 to TRBJ1-1, with TRBD1 matching 7 bases. This CDR3 is 16 amino acids long. The J segment lost 0 bases and the V segment lost 5 bases, leaving 9 bases of the junction unmatched. Germline-derived CDR1 and CDR2 are SEHNR and FQNEAQ (reference sequence).

This chain joins TRBV9 and TRBJ1-3; weak D call: TRBD1 (6 bases). CDR3 length equals 12 residues. In germline, CDR1 is SGDLS, CDR2 YYNGEE. V lost 4 bases and J 7 bases, leaving 9 bases between the germline ends. As DNA, the CDR3 is TGTGCCAGCAGCCCCCAGGGGAACACCATATATTTT. Its protein is CASSPQGNTIYF.

This chain links TRBV11-1 with TRBJ1-3; 7 bases line up with TRBD1. CDR1 SGHAT and CDR2 FQDESV come from the germline V gene (reference sequence). V lost 2 bases to trimming and J lost 0 bases; unmatched junction nucleotides: 4. The CDR3 sequence is 16 residues long. The CDR3 loop reads CASSLNWDSSGNTIYF. For the CDR3, the DNA is TGTGCCAGCAGCTTAAATTGGGACAGCTCTGGAAACACCATATATTTT.

The sample holds one count of this clone. J is TRBJ2-7 and V is TRBV19; 11 bases map to TRBD1. Germline trimming cut 5 bases from V and 2 bases from J; bases unmatched to any gene: 11. Looked up from germline, CDR1 is LNHDA and CDR2 is SQIVND (reference sequence). The CDR3 totals 17 residues. The CDR3 loop reads CASSVRGPGQGAYEQYF. For the CDR3, the DNA is TGTGCCAGTAGTGTTAGAGGACCGGGACAGGGGGCCTACGAGCAGTACTTC.

V gene TRBV27 combines with J gene TRBJ1-5; D possibly corresponds to TRBD1 (6 bases). The CDR3 loop spans 17 amino acids. With 5 bases removed from V and 1 base from J, the gap between germline ends came to 18 bases. The germline V gene has CDR1 MNHEY and CDR2 SMNVEV (reference sequence). CDR3 nucleotide sequence: TGTGCCAGCAGTCCCCGGGACCTTAGGGGGAGCAATCAGCCCCAGCATTTT. Amino acids: CASSPRDLRGSNQPQHF.

J is TRBJ1-2 and V is TRBV5-4; no definite D call. V was shortened by 0 bases and J by 6 bases, with 3 bases between the two germline ends. Germline V CDR1 and CDR2: SGHNT, YYREEE (reference sequence). The CDR3 is made up of 11 amino acids. CDR3 bases: TGTGCCAGCAGCTTGGACGATGGCTACACCTTC. This translates into CASSLDDGYTF.

This sequence joins TRBV2 and TRBJ1-2, with a possible D match to TRBD1 (5 bases). The CDR3 spans 15 residues. Germline-derived CDR1 and CDR2 are SNHLY and FYNNEI. The V end was cut by 2 bases, the J end by 3 bases, with 13 bases between. The CDR3 loop reads CASSETTALDYGYTF. Written as DNA, the CDR3 is TGTGCCAGCAGTGAAACGACAGCCCTCGACTATGGCTACACCTTC. Variable domain in full (rest from reference TRBV2 and TRBJ1-2): EPEVTQTPSHQVTQMGQEVILRCVPISNHLYFYWYRQILGQKVEFLVSFYNNEISEKSEIFDDQFSVERPDGSNFTLKIRSTKLEDSAMYFCASSETTALDYGYTFGSGTRLTVV.

This chain connects TRBV4-2 to TRBJ1-6, with 9 nucleotides matching TRBD1. CDR3 length: 18 amino acids. Germline trimming cut 3 bases from V and 7 bases from J; bases unmatched to any gene: 13. CDR1 and CDR2 (germline): LGHNA, YNFKEQ. CDR3 nucleotides: TGTGCCAGCAGCCAGGAACTTGCCCCGGGACAGGGAAATTCACCCCTCCACTTT. Protein: CASSQELAPGQGNSPLHF.

The chain has TRBV9 and TRBJ2-3, with TRBD1 matching over 7 bases. V lost 0 bases and J lost 3; bases outside the gene matches: 1. Per germline, CDR1 SGDLS and CDR2 YYNGEE. This CDR3 is built from 14 residues. CDR3 in amino acids: CASSVEGATDTQYF. The CDR3 nucleotides are TGTGCCAGCAGCGTAGAGGGGGCAACAGATACGCAGTATTTT.

The table lists this clone with a few counts. The genes are TRBV5-8 and TRBJ2-5; a possible D gene is TRBD2 (6 bases). This CDR3 is 13 amino acids long. The V and J ends lost 2 bases and 5 bases respectively, with 10 bases between them. Germline-derived CDR1 and CDR2 are SGHTS and YDEGEE. CDR3: CASSLAGGETQYF. The CDR3 region has the DNA TGTGCCAGCAGCTTAGCAGGAGGGGAGACCCAGTACTTC.

This clone was found a few times. The genes are TRBV4-1 and TRBJ1-2; D unresolved. The CDR3 totals 14 residues. Per germline, CDR1 MGHRA and CDR2 YSYEKL. The ends were cut back, 4 bases at V and 7 bases at J, with 16 bases in the middle. The CDR3 loop reads CASSPRAGNGGYTF. The CDR3 DNA sequence: TGCGCCAGCAGCCCGCGGGCCGGGAATGGTGGCTACACCTTC.

The J gene is TRBJ1-4, the V gene TRBV29-1; tentative D call: TRBD1 (6 bases). Germline-derived CDR1 and CDR2 are SQVTM and ANQGSEA. V was shortened by 6 bases and J by 8 bases, with 13 bases between the two germline ends. The CDR3 covers 12 residues. The CDR3 DNA reads TGCAGCGTCACAGGGCTTGGCGAAAAACTGTTTTTT. Amino acids: CSVTGLGEKLFF. Combining the CDR3 with reference TRBV29-1 and TRBJ1-4 gives the whole variable domain SAVISQKPSRDICQRGTSLTIQCQVDSQVTMMFWYRQQPGQSLTLIATANQGSEATYESGFVIDKFPISRPNLTFSTLTVSNMSPEDSSIYLCSVTGLGEKLFFGSGTQLSVL.

The rearrangement joins TRBV30 to TRBJ2-4, with D possibly TRBD2 on 5 matching bases. The CDR3 runs to 12 residues. V lost 2 bases, J lost 6 bases, and 8 bases lay in between. The germline CDR1 and CDR2 sequences are GTSNPN and SVGIG (reference sequence). CDR3 protein: CAWSSTTNIQYF. The CDR3 DNA sequence: TGTGCCTGGAGTTCGACTACAAACATTCAGTACTTC.

The gene calls are TRBV18 and TRBJ2-1, with TRBD2 identical over 15 bases. From germline, CDR1 is KGHSH and CDR2 LQKENI. The junction had 4 bases not matched to a gene; V was cut back by 0 bases and J by 4 bases. The CDR3 consists of 18 residues. The DNA for the CDR3 is TGTGCCAGCTCACCACCGGGACTAGCGGGGGGAATATACAATGAGCAGTTCTTC. Its protein product is CASSPPGLAGGIYNEQFF.

The genes are TRBV2 and TRBJ1-2, with D possibly TRBD1 on 6 matching bases. Germline V CDR1 and CDR2: SNHLY, FYNNEI. Deletions cut 5 bases from V and 0 bases from J, with 13 bases between. CDR3 length equals 15 residues. CDR3 amino acids: CASSFQTGANYGYTF. The CDR3 bases are TGTGCCAGCAGTTTTCAGACAGGAGCTAACTATGGCTACACCTTC.

The rearrangement links TRBV24-1 to TRBJ1-2; the D gene is possibly TRBD1 (6 bases). Germline CDR1 reads KGHDR; CDR2 reads SFDVKD. V lost 3 bases and J 4 bases, leaving 20 bases between the germline ends. CDR3 length: 17 amino acids. The CDR3 region has the DNA TGTGCCACCAGTGATCACATATCGAAGGGAGGGGGCTATGGCTACACCTTC. Translating it yields CATSDHISKGGGYGYTF.

This sequence joins TRBV6-5 and TRBJ1-1; D is uncertain. Germline V CDR1 and CDR2: MNHEY, SVGAGI. The CDR3 runs to 15 residues. V lost 0 bases to trimming and J lost 7 bases, with 15 bases between them. CDR3 residues: CASSYSMQAGSEAFF. As DNA, the CDR3 is TGTGCCAGCAGTTACTCTATGCAGGCCGGAAGTGAAGCTTTCTTT.

The chain uses TRBV27 and TRBJ1-6; D remains unclear. This CDR3 contains 16 residues. Germline values: CDR1 MNHEY, CDR2 SMNVEV (reference sequence). Between the trimmed V and J ends, which lost 6 bases and 0 bases, there was a span of 12 bases. This CDR3 reads CASSREHSSYNSPLHF. CDR3 DNA sequence: TGTGCCAGCAGCCGAGAACATAGCTCCTATAATTCACCCCTCCACTTT.

The rearrangement uses TRBV3-1 (or the pseudogene TRBV3-2) and TRBJ1-6; D gene uncertain. CDR1 and CDR2 from the germline V gene are LGHDT and YNNKEL (reference sequence). The CDR3 contains 13 residues. V lost 5 bases and J lost 6, with 8 bases in between. CDR3 DNA sequence: TGTGCCAGCAGCTTCATGGCTAATTCACCCCTCCACTTT. The encoded protein is CASSFMANSPLHF.

This clone was counted a single time. The genes are TRBV6-5 and TRBJ1-2, with D unclear. The CDR3 is 14 amino acids. The V end was cut by 0 bases, the J end by 4 bases, with 9 bases between. Germline CDR1 is MNHEY and CDR2 is SVGAGI. DNA of the CDR3: TGTGCCAGCAGTTACTCGTTGGGAAGCTATGGCTACACCTTC. As protein: CASSYSLGSYGYTF.

CDR3 nucleotide sequence: TGTGCCAGCAGCTTAGCTGAAGGACAGAACACTGAAGCTTTCTTT. The encoded protein is CASSLAEGQNTEAFF. The chain joins TRBV7-9 to TRBJ1-1; D may be TRBD1 (5 bases). The CDR3 length is 15 residues. Germline CDR1 SEHNR, CDR2 FQNEAQ (reference sequence). Trimming cost V 0 bases and J 1 base, with 9 bases left between them.

J is TRBJ2-2 and V is TRBV5-1, with a tentative D call TRBD2 (5 bases). Trimming removed 3 bases from V and 7 bases from J, with 16 bases in between. Germline V gene sequence: CDR1 SGHRS, CDR2 YFSETQ. The CDR3 is 15 amino acids. The CDR3: CASSWGRDYSGELFF. The CDR3 DNA reads TGCGCCAGCAGCTGGGGTCGGGATTATAGCGGGGAGCTGTTTTTT.

The chain joins TRBV5-8 to TRBJ2-7, with unresolved D. The germline V gene has CDR1 SGHTS and CDR2 YDEGEE. The CDR3 runs 13 residues. Trimming pared 2 bases from V and 6 bases from J, leaving 12 bases between. CDR3 coding DNA: TGTGCCAGCAGCTTTGTGGGGATCTCCGAGCAGTACTTC. Amino acid sequence: CASSFVGISEQYF.

CDR3 protein: CASSLRTSGANEQFF. CDR3 coding DNA: TGTGCCAGCAGCCTAAGGACTAGCGGGGCCAATGAGCAGTTCTTC. This chain uses TRBV9 with TRBJ2-1; 12 bases are shared with TRBD2. Trimming took 4 bases from V and 6 from J; bases not matched to a gene: 5. Germline V gives CDR1 SGDLS, CDR2 YYNGEE. The CDR3 contains 15 residues.

This chain uses TRBV2 with TRBJ1-3; 7 nucleotides line up with TRBD1. The CDR3 runs to 15 residues. Trimming cost V 5 bases and J 8 bases; bases outside gene matches: 12. The V gene's germline CDR1 is SNHLY and CDR2 FYNNEI. The CDR3 loop reads CASSRSNRGFDTIYF. The CDR3 DNA reads TGTGCCAGCAGTCGATCGAACAGGGGTTTTGACACCATATATTTT. The variable domain in full, with the rest retrieved from reference TRBV2 and TRBJ1-3, is EPEVTQTPSHQVTQMGQEVILRCVPISNHLYFYWYRQILGQKVEFLVSFYNNEISEKSEIFDDQFSVERPDGSNFTLKIRSTKLEDSAMYFCASSRSNRGFDTIYFGEGSWLTVV.

The chain is built from TRBV25-1 and TRBJ2-1; unclear D gene. The germline gives CDR1 MGHDK, CDR2 SYGVNS. This CDR3 comprises 14 residues. The V end was cut by 0 bases, the J end by 6 bases, with 9 bases between. The CDR3 here is CASSEYPQTNEQFF. In DNA form, the CDR3 reads TGTGCCAGCAGTGAATATCCCCAGACCAATGAGCAGTTCTTC.

This chain connects TRBV19 to TRBJ1-4; perhaps TRBD1 as D (5 bases). V lost 5 bases to trimming and J lost 4 bases, with 11 bases between them. CDR3 size: 14 residues. Per germline, CDR1 LNHDA and CDR2 SQIVND (reference sequence). The CDR3 DNA follows: TGTGCCAGTAGTCTCACGGGGCTTAATGAAAAACTGTTTTTT. Translating gives CASSLTGLNEKLFF.

V is TRBV6-5 and J is TRBJ1-1; 8 bases agree with TRBD1. V lost 6 bases to trimming and J lost 6 bases; unmatched junction nucleotides: 12. Germline V lookup: CDR1 MNHEY, CDR2 SVGAGI. The CDR3 contains 15 residues. The CDR3 reads CASRTRGRGLPEAFF. As DNA, the CDR3 is TGTGCCAGCAGAACCCGGGGCAGGGGGCTCCCTGAAGCTTTCTTT.

This sequence joins TRBV10-3 and TRBJ2-1, with 9 bases aligning to TRBD1. The V and J ends lost 3 bases and 8 bases, in that order; junction bases with no gene match: 11. The CDR3 is 16 residues long. From germline, CDR1 is ENHRY and CDR2 SYGVKD. The CDR3 coding sequence is TGTGCCATCAGTGACCAACAGGGGGCGCGGGGCCATGAGCAGTTCTTC. Translated, it gives CAISDQQGARGHEQFF.